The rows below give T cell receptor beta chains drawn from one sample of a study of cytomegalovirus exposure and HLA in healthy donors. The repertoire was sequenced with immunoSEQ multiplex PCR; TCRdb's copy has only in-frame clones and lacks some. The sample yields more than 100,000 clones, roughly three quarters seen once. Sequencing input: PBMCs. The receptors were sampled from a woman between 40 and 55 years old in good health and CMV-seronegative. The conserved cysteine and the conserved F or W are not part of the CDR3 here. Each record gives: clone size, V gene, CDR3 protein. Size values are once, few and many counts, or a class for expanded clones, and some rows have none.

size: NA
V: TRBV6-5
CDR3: ASSYLGQSYGYT

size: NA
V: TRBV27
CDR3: ASRFLSTSSYEQY

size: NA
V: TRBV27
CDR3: ASSLYSGGTYEQY

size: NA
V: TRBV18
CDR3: ASSPETGSAGNTIY

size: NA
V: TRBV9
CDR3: ASSVEVGPNYGYT

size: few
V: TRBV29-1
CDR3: SVELQMNTEAF

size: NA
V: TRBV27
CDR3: ASRFNKGFDTGELF

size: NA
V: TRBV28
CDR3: ASSLTDRGDEQY

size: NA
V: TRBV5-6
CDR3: ASSEDETQY

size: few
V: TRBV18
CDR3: ASSPQGQGVDTQY

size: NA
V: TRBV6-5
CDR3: ASSQVDEQF

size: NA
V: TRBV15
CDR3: ATSRGDRENEKLF

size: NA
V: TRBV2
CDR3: ASRVRGETNQPQH

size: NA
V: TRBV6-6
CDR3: ASRDFPGSETQY

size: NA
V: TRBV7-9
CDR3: ASSLPFLAGGLKLETQY

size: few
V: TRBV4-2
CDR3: ASSQAGGRDYGYT

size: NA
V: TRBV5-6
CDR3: ASSSLQVALAPNYGYT

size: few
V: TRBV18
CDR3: ASSESGGQREKLF

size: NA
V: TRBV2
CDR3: ASSGPSRGPNSPLH

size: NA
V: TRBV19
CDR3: ASSITQGADTGELF

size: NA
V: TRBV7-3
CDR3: ASSSGQGRKTEAF

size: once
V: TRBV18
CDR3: ASSPPVRGNGYT

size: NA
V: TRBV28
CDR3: ASSLTGGSSRRGYT

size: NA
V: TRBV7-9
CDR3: SSSLNGREAF

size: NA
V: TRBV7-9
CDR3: ASSLLIRTGSGDEQY

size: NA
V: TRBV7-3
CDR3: ASSLEAAGDTQY

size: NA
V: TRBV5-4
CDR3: AVQRLAGGRGTDTQY

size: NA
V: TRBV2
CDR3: ASSEGMPGLYGYT

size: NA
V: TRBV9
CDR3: ASSVEGGVRQPQH

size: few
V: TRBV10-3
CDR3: AISAGTGVYGYT

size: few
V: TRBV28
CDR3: ASSPTSGQGGYT

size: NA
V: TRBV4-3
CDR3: ASSQDSGHNYGYT

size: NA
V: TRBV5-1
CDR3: ASNDRVNNEQF

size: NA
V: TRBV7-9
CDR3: ASSAGTGSNQPQH

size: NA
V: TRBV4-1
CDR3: ASSQSIQEGGGYT

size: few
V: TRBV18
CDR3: ASSLAQGEEQY

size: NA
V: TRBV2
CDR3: ARGIPGQGAQRGGYT

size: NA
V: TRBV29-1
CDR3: SVGTSGSSYEQY

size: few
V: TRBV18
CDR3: ASFRQGDGGEQY

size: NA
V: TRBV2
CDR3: ASWGLSSGGTDTQY

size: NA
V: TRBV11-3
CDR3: ASTRRGFETQY

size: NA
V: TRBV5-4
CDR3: ASSYLQGANTEAF

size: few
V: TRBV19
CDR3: ASGIRDRAEKLF

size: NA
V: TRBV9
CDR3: ASSPDSTYGYT

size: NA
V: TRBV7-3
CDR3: ASSSAGASYNEQF

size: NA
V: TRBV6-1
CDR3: ASTAGTPNYGYT

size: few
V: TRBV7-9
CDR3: ASSLGGQAQGTEAF

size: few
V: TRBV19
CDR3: ASSSIRGQDSGANVLT

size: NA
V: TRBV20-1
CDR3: SALIYGYT

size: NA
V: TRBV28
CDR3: ASRMGGYEQY

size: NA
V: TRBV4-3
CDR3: ASSQDLVTGLGGYT

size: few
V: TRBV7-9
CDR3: ASSSFDRIYGYT

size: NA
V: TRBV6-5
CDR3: ASSLDYSGANVLT

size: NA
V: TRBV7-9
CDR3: ASSPRDRKLSYEQY

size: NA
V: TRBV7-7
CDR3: ASSLAAGVLDEQF